This TCR beta chain was sequenced for a study of control samples from healthy donors and cancer patients. Method: immunoSEQ multiplex PCR; TCRdb's copy keeps in-frame clones and lacks some. The sample contains about 250,000 clones, 82% of which appear only once. V gave up 8 bases and J gave up 7 bases; unmatched junction bases: 6. Germline V gene data show CDR1 as MNHEY and CDR2 as SVGAGI. The CDR3 loop spans 15 amino acids. Source material: PBMCs. This receptor was taken from an older woman with lung cancer. The V and J genes are TRBV6-5 and TRBJ2-1, with 15 bases matching TRBD2. The CDR3 nucleotides read TGTGCCAGCGCCCTAGGACTAGCGGGAGGGAATGAGCAGTTCTTC. Translation: CASALGLAGGNEQFF.